This TCR beta chain was captured in a study of cytomegalovirus exposure and HLA in healthy donors. The germline V gene encodes CDR1 LNHDA and CDR2 SQIVND (reference sequence). V was cut by 1 base and J by 6 bases, with 5 bases left in between. The CDR3 spans 12 residues. The PCR employed 60 Vbeta primers together with 13 Jbeta primers. Here immunoSEQ multiplex PCR was the method, and the copy in TCRdb shows in-frame clones only, minus some. The sample contains roughly 120,000 clones, about 8.5% of which appear only once. This clone turned up a few times. This receptor was identified in a man aged 40-49 years in good health and CMV-seronegative. The material sequenced was PBMCs. The gene calls are TRBV19 and TRBJ2-3, with a possible D match to TRBD2 (5 bases). The CDR3 nucleotides are TGTGCCAGTAGTATAGTAGCGGATACGCAGTATTTT. Its translation is CASSIVADTQYF.